These 31 T cell receptor beta chains share one sample of origin, sequenced in a study of cytomegalovirus exposure and HLA in healthy donors. A multiplex PCR was run with 60 Vbeta primers and 13 Jbeta primers. Repertoires were generated with immunoSEQ multiplex PCR, while TCRdb's copy carries only in-frame clones and drops some. This table has under 300,000 clones, about nine tenths appearing once. Sequencing used PBMCs. The source of these receptors is a man aged 40-50 years in good health and CMV-seropositive.

This chain joins TRBV2 and TRBJ1-1; TRBD1 agrees at 7 bases. Germline V gives CDR1 SNHLY, CDR2 FYNNEI. J was trimmed by 4 bases and V by 6 bases; bases with no gene match: 8. The CDR3 is made up of 14 amino acids. This CDR3 is CASRRAGGGTEAFF. CDR3 DNA sequence: TGTGCCAGCAGAAGAGCAGGGGGAGGCACTGAAGCTTTCTTT.

The V call is TRBV6-5, the J call TRBJ1-1; a possible D gene is TRBD1 (5 bases). From germline, CDR1 is MNHEY and CDR2 SVGAGI. V shed 6 bases and J shed 4 bases, with 15 bases lying between them. The CDR3 consists of 14 residues. CDR3 sequence: CASSSIGGSTEAFF. The DNA of the CDR3 is TGTGCCAGCAGCTCTATTGGGGGGAGCACTGAAGCTTTCTTT.

The chain uses TRBV18 and TRBJ2-3, with D possibly matching TRBD2 (7 bases). V lost 3 bases and J lost 7, with 20 bases in between. The germline V gene has CDR1 KGHSH and CDR2 LQKENI. The CDR3 has 16 residues. The CDR3 is CASSPRGAGAKHTQYF. Here the CDR3 DNA reads TGTGCCAGCTCACCTCGGGGGGCAGGGGCAAAACATACGCAGTATTTT.

This clone has more than one count but fewer than ten. This chain connects TRBV9 to TRBJ1-4, with D possibly being TRBD1 (6 bases). The CDR3 extends over 15 amino acids. CDR1 and CDR2 from the germline V gene are SGDLS and YYNGEE. With 4 bases removed from V and 5 bases from J, the gap between germline ends came to 15 bases. The CDR3: CASSIGGQMNEKLFF. In nucleotides, the CDR3 is TGTGCCAGCAGCATAGGGGGGCAGATGAATGAAAAACTGTTTTTT.

Points on this clone: This sample also contains other DNA sequences that code for the same CDR3. The rearrangement uses TRBV27 and TRBJ2-4, with D perhaps TRBD2 (5 bases). This CDR3 has 15 amino acids. CDR1 MNHEY and CDR2 SMNVEV come from the germline V gene (reference sequence). Trimming removed 0 bases at V and 1 base at J, with 7 bases between. The CDR3 loop reads CASSLSGGAKNIQYF. As DNA, the CDR3 is TGTGCCAGCAGTTTATCGGGCGGGGCCAAAAACATTCAGTACTTC.

This clone was observed once. The rearrangement links TRBV27 to TRBJ1-1; 7 bases are shared with TRBD1. CDR1 is MNHEY and CDR2 is SMNVEV in the germline V gene (reference sequence). V shed 6 bases, J shed 5 bases, and the junction held 9 bases outside the gene matches. The CDR3 length is 14 residues. This CDR3 reads CASRNRQGRTEAFF. CDR3 sequence (DNA): TGTGCCAGCAGGAACAGACAGGGAAGGACTGAAGCTTTCTTT.

This clone appeared once. The chain links TRBV4-1 to TRBJ1-2; D is perhaps TRBD1 (6 bases). Trimming stripped 1 base from V and 2 bases from J, with 14 bases between. This CDR3 contains 16 residues. Germline CDR1 reads MGHRA; CDR2 reads YSYEKL. CDR3 loop: CASSQVQGTLNYGYTF. In DNA, the CDR3 is TGCGCCAGCAGCCAAGTACAGGGAACTCTAAACTATGGCTACACCTTC.

The gene calls are TRBV29-1 and TRBJ2-2; TRBD2 aligns across 10 bases. This CDR3 has 14 amino acids. Germline-derived CDR1 and CDR2 are SQVTM and ANQGSEA. J gave up 1 base and V 5 bases, and 1 base lay outside the gene matches. In DNA, the CDR3 is TGCAGCGTTCAGCGGGAGGGGAACACCGGGGAGCTGTTTTTT. Translated, it gives CSVQREGNTGELFF.

This chain uses TRBV19 with TRBJ2-2; TRBD1 is a possible D gene (5 bases). V was pared by 1 base and J by 2 bases, with 14 bases between. This CDR3 region has 17 residues. Germline CDR1 and CDR2: LNHDA and SQIVND (reference sequence). The CDR3 DNA reads as TGTGCCAGTAGTATAGTCTTATACAGGCAAAACACCGGGGAGCTGTTTTTT. Protein product: CASSIVLYRQNTGELFF.

This clone is a singleton in its sample. The rearrangement links TRBV5-6 to TRBJ1-5; D perhaps matches TRBD1 (5 bases). Germline CDR1 SGHDT, CDR2 YYEEEE. The V gene lost 0 bases and the J gene lost 1 base, with 11 bases spanning the gap. This CDR3 is built from 16 residues. The CDR3 region is CASSLGARGSNQPQHF. The CDR3 DNA is TGTGCCAGCAGCTTGGGGGCTCGGGGGAGCAATCAGCCCCAGCATTTT. The entire variable domain, with the rest obtained from reference TRBV5-6 and TRBJ1-5, is as follows: DAGVTQSPTHLIKTRGQQVTLRCSPKSGHDTVSWYQQALGQGPQFIFQYYEEEERQRGNFPDRFSGHQFPNYSSELNVNALLLGDSALYLCASSLGARGSNQPQHFGDGTRLSIL.

This clone was picked up a small number of times. V usage is TRBV6-6 and J usage is TRBJ1-1; D uncertain. The CDR3 has 14 residues. Trimming took 7 bases from V and 1 from J, leaving 13 bases between them. Germline CDR1 reads MNHNY; CDR2 reads SVGAGI (reference sequence). The CDR3 loop reads CASTVDGGNTEAFF. CDR3 sequence (DNA): TGTGCCAGCACCGTGGACGGAGGGAACACTGAAGCTTTCTTT.

The J gene is TRBJ2-7, the V gene TRBV27, with 7 bases identical to TRBD2. V dropped 0 bases and J dropped 3; count of bases not matched to a gene: 8. This CDR3 contains 16 residues. Germline V lookup: CDR1 MNHEY, CDR2 SMNVEV (reference sequence). The DNA for the CDR3 is TGTGCCAGCAGTTTATCAGGCGGGAGAATTTTCTACGAGCAGTACTTC. Translating gives CASSLSGGRIFYEQYF.

The rearrangement joins TRBV5-1 to TRBJ2-5, with 9 bases aligning to TRBD1. CDR1 SGHRS and CDR2 YFSETQ come from the germline V gene. The trim removed 4 bases at V and 5 bases at J, leaving 3 bases unmatched. The CDR3 covers 13 residues. The DNA of the CDR3 is TGCGCCAGCAGCAGGGACAGGGTGGAGACCCAGTACTTC. It translates to CASSRDRVETQYF.

In its sample, this clone was seen a few times. The chain joins TRBV5-1 to TRBJ2-7, with D perhaps TRBD2 (7 bases). The CDR3 has 14 residues. With 4 bases removed from V and 6 bases from J, the gap between germline ends came to 17 bases. The germline V gene has CDR1 SGHRS and CDR2 YFSETQ. DNA for the CDR3: TGCGCCAGCAGCCCCGAGGGGGGGGGCCTCGAGCAGTACTTC. This gives the protein CASSPEGGGLEQYF.

This chain joins TRBV18 and TRBJ2-3, with D possibly matching TRBD2 (6 bases). CDR1 and CDR2 (germline): KGHSH, LQKENI. The length of the CDR3 is 13 residues. Trimming cost V 6 bases and J 1 base, with 8 bases left between them. The CDR3 is CASSGGGTDTQYF. The DNA for the CDR3 is TGTGCCAGCTCGGGCGGGGGCACAGATACGCAGTATTTT.

A note on this clone: A read error may produce the germline difference seen at one junction end. The genes are TRBV7-9 and TRBJ1-5; TRBD1 matches at 11 bases. Germline CDR1 is SEHNR and CDR2 is FQNEAQ (reference sequence). This CDR3 has 15 residues. CDR3 residues: CSSSPGTGGDQPQHF. CDR3 in DNA: TGTTCCAGCAGCCCCGGGACAGGGGGTGATCAGCCCCAGCATTTT.

This clone has more than one count but fewer than ten. The genes are TRBV5-5 and TRBJ1-2, with TRBD1 identical over 10 bases. This CDR3 is built from 16 residues. V shed 4 bases, J shed 4 bases, and the junction held 10 bases outside the gene matches. Germline assignment: CDR1 SGHKS and CDR2 YYEKEE (reference sequence). In nucleotides, the CDR3 is TGTGCCAGCAGCACTCCGGGACAGGGGTTCGGCTATGGCTACACCTTC. Amino acids: CASSTPGQGFGYGYTF.

The CDR3 DNA reads TGTGCCAGTAGTATAGTTGGGGGGGGGCACACTGAAGCTTTCTTT. Encoded protein: CASSIVGGGHTEAFF. The rearrangement uses TRBV19 and TRBJ1-1; perhaps TRBD1 as D (6 bases). V was trimmed by 1 base and J by 3 bases, leaving 12 bases between them. CDR3 length equals 15 residues. Germline loops: CDR1 LNHDA, CDR2 SQIVND (reference sequence).

V usage is TRBV9 and J usage is TRBJ1-1; D unresolved. The germline gives CDR1 SGDLS, CDR2 YYNGEE. The CDR3 is made up of 15 amino acids. V lost 0 bases and J 0 bases, leaving 9 bases between the germline ends. In DNA form, the CDR3 reads TGTGCCAGCAGCGTAGCTCCAGGCTTGAACACTGAAGCTTTCTTT. Translated, it gives CASSVAPGLNTEAFF.

This chain links TRBV19 with TRBJ2-7, with TRBD2 matching over 10 bases. Trimming cost V 2 bases and J 1 base; bases outside gene matches: 2. The CDR3 contains 15 residues. The germline gives CDR1 LNHDA, CDR2 SQIVND (reference sequence). The CDR3 reads CASSIKLAGSYEQYF. The CDR3, as DNA: TGTGCCAGTAGTATAAAACTAGCGGGGTCCTACGAGCAGTACTTC.

Only a few counts were recorded for this clone. The chain couples TRBV4-1 to TRBJ1-1, with 9 positions matching TRBD1. V shed 4 bases, J shed 3 bases, and the junction held 6 bases outside the gene matches. Germline V gives CDR1 MGHRA, CDR2 YSYEKL. This CDR3 is 15 amino acids long. The DNA for the CDR3 is TGCGCCAGCAGCCCATCCGGACAGGGGTACACTGAAGCTTTCTTT. This translates into CASSPSGQGYTEAFF.

This clone was recorded once. This chain uses TRBV18 with TRBJ1-6; 8 nucleotides align to TRBD1. The V and J ends lost 3 bases and 3 bases, in that order; junction bases with no gene match: 4. Germline CDR1 is KGHSH and CDR2 is LQKENI. This CDR3 contains 16 residues. CDR3 in amino acids: CASSPSGTGYNSPLHF. CDR3 nucleotide sequence: TGTGCCAGCTCACCTTCCGGGACAGGCTATAATTCACCCCTCCACTTT.

This clone came up once. The chain has TRBV19 and TRBJ2-3; TRBD1 agrees at 11 bases. Germline V gives CDR1 LNHDA, CDR2 SQIVND (reference sequence). This CDR3 contains 15 residues. V lost 5 bases and J lost 4; bases outside the gene matches: 5. The CDR3 reads CASSLRDRGADTQYF. CDR3 sequence (DNA): TGTGCCAGTAGTTTAAGGGACAGGGGGGCAGATACGCAGTATTTT. The full variable domain, its missing parts supplied by reference TRBV19 and TRBJ2-3, is DGGITQSPKYLFRKEGQNVTLSCEQNLNHDAMYWYRQDPGQGLRLIYYSQIVNDFQKGDIAEGYSVSREKKESFPLTVTSAQKNPTAFYLCASSLRDRGADTQYFGPGTRLTVL.

The rearrangement joins TRBV7-6 to TRBJ2-3, with a tentative D call TRBD2 (5 bases). V was shortened by 3 bases and J by 0 bases, with 13 bases between the two germline ends. The CDR3 length is 16 residues. CDR1 and CDR2 from the germline V gene are SGHVS and FNYEAQ. Here the CDR3 reads CASSFDESGSTDTQYF. The CDR3 DNA sequence: TGTGCCAGCAGCTTCGATGAGAGCGGTAGCACAGATACGCAGTATTTT.

This sequence joins TRBV19 and TRBJ2-7, with D possibly being TRBD1 (6 bases). From germline, CDR1 is LNHDA and CDR2 SQIVND (reference sequence). CDR3 length: 15 amino acids. Trimming took off 1 base at V and 3 bases at J, with 13 bases between the two ends. DNA of the CDR3: TGTGCCAGTAGTATAGCCCCGGGACACAACTACGAGCAGTACTTC. It translates to CASSIAPGHNYEQYF.

The chain has TRBV6-1 and TRBJ2-1, with D perhaps matching TRBD2 (6 bases). Looked up from germline, CDR1 is MNHNS and CDR2 is SASEGT. Between the trimmed V and J ends, which lost 3 bases and 2 bases, there was a span of 14 bases. The CDR3 has 16 residues. CDR3 sequence reads: CASSEGGGIPYNEQFF. The DNA for the CDR3 is TGTGCCAGCAGTGAGGGCGGAGGGATACCCTACAATGAGCAGTTCTTC.

V gene TRBV27 combines with J gene TRBJ2-1, with TRBD2 as a possible D gene (5 bases). Looked up from germline, CDR1 is MNHEY and CDR2 is SMNVEV (reference sequence). The CDR3 extends over 15 amino acids. V was cut by 3 bases and J by 10 bases, with 19 bases left in between. CDR3 bases: TGTGCCAGCAGTTTCGGAGGAGGCGATAATGAGGAGCAGTTCTTC. This codes for CASSFGGGDNEEQFF.

The chain carries TRBV15 and TRBJ1-1, with D maybe TRBD1 (6 bases). This CDR3 is built from 14 residues. Germline CDR1 is LNHNV and CDR2 is YYDKDF (reference sequence). The V and J ends lost 2 bases and 3 bases respectively, with 10 bases between them. In DNA form, the CDR3 reads TGTGCCACCAGCAGAAGACAGGAGGACACTGAAGCTTTCTTT. This encodes CATSRRQEDTEAFF.

This chain links TRBV28 with TRBJ2-7; D is perhaps TRBD2 (5 bases). V was cut by 3 bases and J by 2 bases, with 11 bases left in between. CDR1 MDHEN and CDR2 SYDVKM come from the germline V gene. This CDR3 has 14 residues. CDR3 protein: CASSFGETTYEQYF. CDR3 nucleotides: TGTGCCAGCAGTTTTGGTGAGACTACCTACGAGCAGTACTTC.

The rearrangement joins TRBV5-3 to TRBJ2-7; 9 nucleotides line up with TRBD1. TRBV5-3 is reported as an ORF; its role is uncertain. The ends lost 5 bases at V and 2 bases at J; junction bases unmatched: 8. This CDR3 is built from 15 residues. As DNA, the CDR3 is TGTGCCAGAAGTCCCCGGGACAGGGCAACCTACGAGCAGTACTTC. Translating it yields CARSPRDRATYEQYF.

The V gene is TRBV27, the J gene TRBJ2-7; no reliable D call. The CDR3 totals 14 residues. Trimming stripped 5 bases from V and 3 bases from J, with 14 bases between. In germline, CDR1 is MNHEY, CDR2 SMNVEV (reference sequence). CDR3 bases: TGTGCCAGCAGTGCACGTCCCGCCTACTACGAGCAGTACTTC. Encoded protein: CASSARPAYYEQYF.